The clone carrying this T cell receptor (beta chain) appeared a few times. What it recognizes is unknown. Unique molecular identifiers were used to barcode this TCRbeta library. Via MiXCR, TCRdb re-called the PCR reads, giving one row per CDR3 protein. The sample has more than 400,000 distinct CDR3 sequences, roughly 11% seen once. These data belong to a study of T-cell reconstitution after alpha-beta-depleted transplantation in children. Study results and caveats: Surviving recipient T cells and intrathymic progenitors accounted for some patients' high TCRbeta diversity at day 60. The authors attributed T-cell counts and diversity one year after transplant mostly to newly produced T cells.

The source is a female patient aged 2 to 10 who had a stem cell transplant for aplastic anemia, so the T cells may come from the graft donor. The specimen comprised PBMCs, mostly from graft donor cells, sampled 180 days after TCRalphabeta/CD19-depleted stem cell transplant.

The CDR3: CASSLSGGRTYGYTF. As DNA, the CDR3 is TGTGCCAGCAGCTTAAGCGGTGGCAGAACCTATGGCTACACCTTC. The chain uses TRBV7-9 and TRBJ1-2, with D hard to call. The CDR3 totals 15 residues. V dropped 2 bases and J dropped 4 bases, with 14 bases sitting between them. Germline V lookup: CDR1 SEHNR, CDR2 FQNEAQ (reference sequence).